This passage covers 4 T cell receptor beta chains from one sample sequenced in a study of human T cells and chemical hapten exposure. Stated time point: patch test 1, 2 weeks after DPC sensitization. Sample treatment: therapeutic diphenylcyclopropenone sensitization with weekly scalp DPC. MiXCR, applied by TCRdb to the RACE reads, yields one record per CDR3 protein. The table shows 75,000 to 100,000 distinct CDR3 sequences, with roughly 12% occurring only once. Sequenced here: whole blood, sampled in connection with sensitization to the hapten diphenylcyclopropenone (DPC). Receptors originate from a middle-aged woman with alopecia areata. Some clones in this sample may be carry-over from other donors' samples.

This clonotype has a count of ten or more. J is TRBJ2-7 and V is TRBV29-1, with D perhaps TRBD2 (6 bases). The CDR3 covers 14 residues. Germline CDR1 SQVTM, CDR2 ANQGSEA. Trimming cost V 6 bases and J 7 bases, with 22 bases left between them. The CDR3 DNA is TGCAGCGTAGGCCCCGCGGGGAGACCCGAAGAGCAGTACTTC. It encodes CSVGPAGRPEEQYF.

This clonotype was seen more than once but under ten times. This CDR3 is CASSQDPSGFPHGYTF. CDR3 DNA: TGCGCCAGCAGCCAAGACCCCAGCGGGTTCCCGCATGGCTACACCTTC. The rearrangement links TRBV4-3 to TRBJ1-2, with D uncertain. The CDR3 loop spans 16 amino acids. The germline V gene encodes CDR1 LGHNA and CDR2 YSLEER. The V gene lost 0 bases and the J gene lost 6 bases, with 17 bases spanning the gap.

The V gene is TRBV7-3, the J gene TRBJ2-5, with unresolved D. This CDR3 has 14 amino acids. With 2 bases removed from V and 0 bases from J, the gap between germline ends came to 7 bases. The V gene's germline CDR1 is SGHTA and CDR2 FQGTGA. DNA for the CDR3: TGTGCCAGCAGCTTATCCCGGGACCAAGAGACCCAGTACTTC. Its protein product is CASSLSRDQETQYF.

This clonotype was seen more than once but under ten times. The chain joins TRBV12-3 or TRBV12-4 to TRBJ2-3; 7 nucleotides agree with TRBD2. The CDR3 is 16 residues long. J was trimmed by 0 bases and V by 2 bases; bases with no gene match: 5. CDR3: CASSLTGRPSTDTQYF. The CDR3 bases are TGTGCCAGCAGTTTAACCGGGAGGCCTAGCACAGATACGCAGTATTTT.